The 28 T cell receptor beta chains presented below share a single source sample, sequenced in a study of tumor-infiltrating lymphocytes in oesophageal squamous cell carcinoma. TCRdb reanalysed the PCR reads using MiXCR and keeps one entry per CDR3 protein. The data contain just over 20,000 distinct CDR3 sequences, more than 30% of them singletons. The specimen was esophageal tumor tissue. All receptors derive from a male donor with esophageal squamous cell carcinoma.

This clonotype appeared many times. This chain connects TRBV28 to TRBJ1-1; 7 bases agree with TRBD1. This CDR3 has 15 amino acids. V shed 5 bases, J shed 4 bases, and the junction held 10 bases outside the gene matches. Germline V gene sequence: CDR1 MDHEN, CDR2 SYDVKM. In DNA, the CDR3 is TGTGCCAGCAGTAAGCTACAGGGGATGATCACTGAAGCTTTCTTT. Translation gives CASSKLQGMITEAFF. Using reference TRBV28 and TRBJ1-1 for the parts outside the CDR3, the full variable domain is DVKVTQSSRYLVKRTGEKVFLECVQDMDHENMFWYRQDPGLGLRLIYFSYDVKMKEKGDIPEGYSVSREKKERFSLILESASTNQTSMYLCASSKLQGMITEAFFGQGTRLTVV.

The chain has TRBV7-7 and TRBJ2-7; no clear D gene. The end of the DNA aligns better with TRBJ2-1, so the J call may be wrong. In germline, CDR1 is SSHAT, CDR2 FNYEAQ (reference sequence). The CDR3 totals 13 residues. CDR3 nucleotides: TGTGCCAGCAGCTTAGGTGCCAGAGATGAGCAGTTCTTC. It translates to CASSLGARDEQFF.

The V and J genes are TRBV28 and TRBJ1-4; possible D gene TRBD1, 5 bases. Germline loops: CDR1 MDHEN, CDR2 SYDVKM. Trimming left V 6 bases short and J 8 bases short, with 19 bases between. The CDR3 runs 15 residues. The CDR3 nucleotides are TGTGCCAGCAGCCCGTGGGGGGAGGCGGGCGAAAAACTGTTTTTT. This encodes CASSPWGEAGEKLFF.

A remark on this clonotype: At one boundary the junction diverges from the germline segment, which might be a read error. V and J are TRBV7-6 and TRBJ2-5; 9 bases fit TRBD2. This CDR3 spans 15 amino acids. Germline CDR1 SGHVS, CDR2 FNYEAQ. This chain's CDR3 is CASSPTLAGGETQYF. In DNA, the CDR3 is TGTGCTAGCAGCCCCACTCTCGCGGGAGGGGAGACCCAGTACTTC. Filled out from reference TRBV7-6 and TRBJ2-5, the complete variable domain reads GAGVSQSPRYKVTKRGQDVALRCDPISGHVSLYWYRQALGQGPEFLTYFNYEAQQDKSGLPNDRFSAERPEGSISTLTIQRTEQRDSAMYRCASSPTLAGGETQYFGPGTRLLVL.

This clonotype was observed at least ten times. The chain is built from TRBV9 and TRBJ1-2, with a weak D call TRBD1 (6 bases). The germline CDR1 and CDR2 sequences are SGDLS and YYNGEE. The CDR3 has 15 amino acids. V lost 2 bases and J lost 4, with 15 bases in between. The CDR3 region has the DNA TGTGCCAGCAGCGTGGAAATTGGGGACACCTATGGCTACACCTTC. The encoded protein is CASSVEIGDTYGYTF.

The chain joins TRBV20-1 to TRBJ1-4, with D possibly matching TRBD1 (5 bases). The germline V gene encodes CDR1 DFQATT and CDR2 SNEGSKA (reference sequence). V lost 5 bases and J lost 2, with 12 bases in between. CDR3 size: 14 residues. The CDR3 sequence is CSARWDRTNEKLFF. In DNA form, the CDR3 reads TGCAGTGCTCGCTGGGACCGGACTAATGAAAAACTGTTTTTT.

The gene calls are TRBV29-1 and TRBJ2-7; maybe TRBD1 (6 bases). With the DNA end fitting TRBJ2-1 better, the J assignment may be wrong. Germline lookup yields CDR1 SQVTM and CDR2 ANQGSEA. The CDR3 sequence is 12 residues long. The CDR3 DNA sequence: TGCAGCGTTGAAACAGGGTGGGACGAGCAGTTCTTC. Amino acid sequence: CSVETGWDEQFF.

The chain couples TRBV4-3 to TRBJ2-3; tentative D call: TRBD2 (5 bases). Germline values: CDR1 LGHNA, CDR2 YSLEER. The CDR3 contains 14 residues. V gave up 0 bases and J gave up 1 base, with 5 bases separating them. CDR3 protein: CASSQDSGTDTQYF. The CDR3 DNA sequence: TGCGCCAGCAGCCAAGATAGCGGCACAGATACGCAGTATTTT.

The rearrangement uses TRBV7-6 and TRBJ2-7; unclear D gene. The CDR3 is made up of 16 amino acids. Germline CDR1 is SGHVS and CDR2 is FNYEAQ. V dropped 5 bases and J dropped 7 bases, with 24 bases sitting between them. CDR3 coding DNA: TGTGCCAGCAGCCGCCTAGGGCAGCTGACCTACAATGAGCAGTACTTC. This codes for CASSRLGQLTYNEQYF.

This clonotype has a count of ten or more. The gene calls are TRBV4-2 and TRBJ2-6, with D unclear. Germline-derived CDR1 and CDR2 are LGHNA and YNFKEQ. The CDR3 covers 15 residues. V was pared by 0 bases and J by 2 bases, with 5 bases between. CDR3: CASSQEVAGANVLTF. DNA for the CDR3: TGTGCCAGCAGCCAAGAGGTGGCTGGGGCCAACGTCCTGACTTTC.

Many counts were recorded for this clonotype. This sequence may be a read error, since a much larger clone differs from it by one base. The CDR3 bases are TGTGCCAGCAGCTCCTCATTAGCGGGAGATGCCTACAATGAGCAGTACTTC. It translates to CASSSSLAGDAYNEQYF. The chain joins TRBV7-9 to TRBJ2-1; 9 bases are a match to TRBD2. The DNA end lines up better with TRBJ2-7; the J call may be wrong. This CDR3 is built from 17 residues. CDR1 and CDR2 from the germline V gene are SEHNR and FQNEAQ (reference sequence).

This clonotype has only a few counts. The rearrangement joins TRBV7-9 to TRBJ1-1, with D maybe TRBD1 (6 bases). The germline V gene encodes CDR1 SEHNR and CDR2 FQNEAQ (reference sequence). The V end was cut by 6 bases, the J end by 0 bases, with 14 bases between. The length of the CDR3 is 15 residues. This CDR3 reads CASRDPGQMNTEAFF. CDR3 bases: TGTGCCAGCAGGGACCCGGGACAAATGAACACTGAAGCTTTCTTT.

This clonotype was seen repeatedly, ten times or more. The CDR3 loop reads CASTSWSEVNNEQFF. CDR3 sequence (DNA): TGTGCCAGCACCTCTTGGAGCGAGGTTAACAATGAGCAGTTCTTC. V usage is TRBV27 and J usage is TRBJ2-1; D unclear. V lost 7 bases to trimming and J lost 5 bases, with 18 bases between them. Germline V CDR1 and CDR2: MNHEY, SMNVEV (reference sequence). The CDR3 spans 15 residues.

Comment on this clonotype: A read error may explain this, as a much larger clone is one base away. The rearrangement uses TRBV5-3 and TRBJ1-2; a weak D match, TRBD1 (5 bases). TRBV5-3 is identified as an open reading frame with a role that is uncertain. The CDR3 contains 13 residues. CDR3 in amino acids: CASGPSRQYGYTF. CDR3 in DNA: TGCGCCAGCGGCCCCTCCAGACAGTATGGCTACACCTTC.

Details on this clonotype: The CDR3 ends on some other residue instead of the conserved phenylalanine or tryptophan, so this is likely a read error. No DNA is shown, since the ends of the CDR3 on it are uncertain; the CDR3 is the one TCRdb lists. The CDR3 sequence is CASSSGQVLDSPLHFGP. The chain uses TRBV7-2 and TRBJ2-3; the D call in the table, TRBD1, was not verified against the DNA. The CDR3 length equals 17 residues, ends included. From germline, CDR1 is SGHTA and CDR2 FQGNSA.

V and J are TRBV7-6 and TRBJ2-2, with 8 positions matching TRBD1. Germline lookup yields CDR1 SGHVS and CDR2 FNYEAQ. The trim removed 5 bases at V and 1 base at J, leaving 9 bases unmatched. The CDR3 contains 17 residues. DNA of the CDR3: TGTGCCAGCAGCCCGGGGACCGGGACAGGGAACACCGGGGAGCTGTTTTTT. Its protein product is CASSPGTGTGNTGELFF.

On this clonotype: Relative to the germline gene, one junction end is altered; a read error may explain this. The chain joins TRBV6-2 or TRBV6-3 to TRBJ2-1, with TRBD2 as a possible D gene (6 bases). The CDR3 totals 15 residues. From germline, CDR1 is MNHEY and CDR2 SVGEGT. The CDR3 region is CASSEVGTLSYEQFF. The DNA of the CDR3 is TGTGCCAGCAGTGAAGTGGGGACTCTCTCCTACGAGCAGTTCTTT.

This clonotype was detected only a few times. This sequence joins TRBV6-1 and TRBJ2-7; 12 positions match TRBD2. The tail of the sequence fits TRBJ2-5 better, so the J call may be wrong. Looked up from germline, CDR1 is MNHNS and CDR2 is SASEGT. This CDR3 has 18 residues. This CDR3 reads CASSEGFLAGGPRETQYF. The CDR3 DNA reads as TGTGCCAGCAGTGAAGGGTTCCTAGCGGGAGGGCCTCGAGAGACCCAGTACTTC.

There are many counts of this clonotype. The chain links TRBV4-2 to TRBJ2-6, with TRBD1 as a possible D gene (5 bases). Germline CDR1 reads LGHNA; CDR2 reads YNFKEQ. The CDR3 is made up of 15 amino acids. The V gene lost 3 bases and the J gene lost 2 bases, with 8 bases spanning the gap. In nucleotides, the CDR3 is TGTGCCAGCAGCCATCAGGGTGCTGGGGCCAACGTCCTGACTTTC. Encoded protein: CASSHQGAGANVLTF.

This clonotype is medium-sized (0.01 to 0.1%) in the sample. CDR3 sequence reads: CASSFLVSGEQFF. Here the CDR3 DNA reads TGTGCCAGCAGCTTCTTGGTTTCTGGTGAGCAGTTCTTC. V and J are TRBV7-3 and TRBJ2-1, with no clear D. V was shortened by 3 bases and J by 9 bases, with 12 bases between the two germline ends. The CDR3 has 13 residues. Germline V gene lookup returns CDR1 SGHTA and CDR2 FQGTGA.

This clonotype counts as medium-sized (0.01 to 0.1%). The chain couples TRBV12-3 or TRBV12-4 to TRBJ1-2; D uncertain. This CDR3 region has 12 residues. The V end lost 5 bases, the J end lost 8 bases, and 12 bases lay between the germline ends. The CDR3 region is CASSLLAGGYTF. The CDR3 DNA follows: TGTGCCAGCAGTCTGCTCGCTGGAGGCTACACCTTC.

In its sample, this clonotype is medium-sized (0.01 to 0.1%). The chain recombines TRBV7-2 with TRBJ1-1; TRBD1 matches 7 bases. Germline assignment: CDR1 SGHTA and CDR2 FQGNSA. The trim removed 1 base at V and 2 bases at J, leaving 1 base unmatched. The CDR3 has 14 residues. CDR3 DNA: TGTGCCAGCAGCTTAGACAGGGGAAACACTGAAGCTTTCTTT. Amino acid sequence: CASSLDRGNTEAFF.

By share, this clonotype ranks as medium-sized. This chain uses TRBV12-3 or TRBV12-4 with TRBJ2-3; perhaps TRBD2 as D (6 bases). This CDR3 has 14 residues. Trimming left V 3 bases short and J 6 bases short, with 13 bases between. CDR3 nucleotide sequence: TGTGCCAGCAGTTTCGGAGGGGCTGGGGATACGCAGTATTTT. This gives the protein CASSFGGAGDTQYF.

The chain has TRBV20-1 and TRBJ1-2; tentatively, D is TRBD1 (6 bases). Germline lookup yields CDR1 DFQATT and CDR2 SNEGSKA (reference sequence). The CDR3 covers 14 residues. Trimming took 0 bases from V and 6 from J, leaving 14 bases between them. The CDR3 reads CSARDPDRMDGYTF. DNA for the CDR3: TGCAGTGCTAGAGATCCAGACAGGATGGATGGCTACACCTTC.

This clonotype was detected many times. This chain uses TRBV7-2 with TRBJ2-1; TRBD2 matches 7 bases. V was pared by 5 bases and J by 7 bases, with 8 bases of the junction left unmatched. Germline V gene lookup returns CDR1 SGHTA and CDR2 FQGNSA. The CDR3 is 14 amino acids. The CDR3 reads CASSPRGGMNEQFF. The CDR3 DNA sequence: TGTGCCAGCAGCCCCCGCGGGGGAATGAATGAGCAGTTCTTC.

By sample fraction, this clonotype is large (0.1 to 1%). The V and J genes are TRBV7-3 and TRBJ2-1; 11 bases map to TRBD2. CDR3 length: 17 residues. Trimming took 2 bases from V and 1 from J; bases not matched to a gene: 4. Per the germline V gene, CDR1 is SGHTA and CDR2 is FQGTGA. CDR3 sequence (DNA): TGTGCCAGCAGCTTACGACTAGCGGGACGTTCCTACAATGAGCAGTTCTTC. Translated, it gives CASSLRLAGRSYNEQFF.

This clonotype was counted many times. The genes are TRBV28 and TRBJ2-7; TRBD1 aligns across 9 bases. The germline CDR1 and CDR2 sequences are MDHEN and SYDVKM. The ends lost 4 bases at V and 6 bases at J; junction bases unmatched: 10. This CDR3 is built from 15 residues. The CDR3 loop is CASSSFTGGGSEQYF. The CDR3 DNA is TGTGCCAGCAGTTCTTTCACAGGGGGCGGGAGCGAGCAGTACTTC. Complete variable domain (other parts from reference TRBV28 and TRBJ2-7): DVKVTQSSRYLVKRTGEKVFLECVQDMDHENMFWYRQDPGLGLRLIYFSYDVKMKEKGDIPEGYSVSREKKERFSLILESASTNQTSMYLCASSSFTGGGSEQYFGPGTRLTVT.

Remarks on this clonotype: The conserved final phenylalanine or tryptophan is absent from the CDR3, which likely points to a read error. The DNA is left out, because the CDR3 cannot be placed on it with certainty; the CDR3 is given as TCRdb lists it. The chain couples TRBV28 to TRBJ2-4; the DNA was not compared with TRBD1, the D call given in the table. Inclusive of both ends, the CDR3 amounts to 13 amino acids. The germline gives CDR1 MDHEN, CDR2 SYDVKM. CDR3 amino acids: CASSEFTQTGGVV.